The rows below give T cell receptor beta chains drawn from one sample of a study of Graves' ophthalmopathy and Graves' hyperthyroidism. MiXCR was run by TCRdb on the multiplex PCR reads, yielding one entry per CDR3 protein. This sample has approximately 700,000 distinct CDR3 sequences, with approximately 40% found just once. Sequencing was done on a sample of peripheral blood. These receptors were obtained from an adult man with Graves' ophthalmopathy. CDR3s include the opening cysteine and the closing phenylalanine or tryptophan. Each record gives: D gene, V gene, J gene, clone size, CDR3 DNA, CDR3 protein. D genes are given only for firm matches. Clone sizes are given selectively: once, few, many, or a class where the clone is expanded.

.	TRBV20-1	TRBJ2-5	.	TGCAGTGCTAGATTCGGGGCCAGGGAGACCCAGTACTTC	CSARFGARETQYF
.	TRBV25-1	TRBJ2-5	many	TGTGCCGCAGCCGGGACGGACCAAGAGACCCAGTACTTC	CAAAGTDQETQYF
TRBD1	TRBV7-9	TRBJ2-2	.	TGTGCCAGTAGGACTTCGACAGGGGGCTTCGGGGAGCTGTTTTTT	CASRTSTGGFGELFF
TRBD1	TRBV2	TRBJ1-3	few	TGTGCCAGCAGTGATCACAGGGGTTTGGGAAACACCATATATTTT	CASSDHRGLGNTIYF
.	TRBV19	TRBJ2-6	.	TGTGCCAGTAGTATTCCCCTTTCTGGGGCCAACGTCCTGACTTTC	CASSIPLSGANVLTF
.	TRBV10-3	TRBJ2-7	many	TGTGCCACCACGGGGGACAGATCTTCCTACGAGCAGTACTTC	CATTGDRSSYEQYF
.	TRBV7-9	TRBJ2-2	few	TGTGCCAGCAGTTTAATGGGCACCGGGGAGCTGTTTTTT	CASSLMGTGELFF
.	TRBV20-1	TRBJ1-2	.	TGCAGTGCTTCCGACCGTCCTAACTATGGCTACACCTTC	CSASDRPNYGYTF
.	TRBV29-1	TRBJ2-5	many	TGCAGCGTTGAAGGGGCAGGGCGAGAGACCCAGTACTTC	CSVEGAGRETQYF
.	TRBV4-3	TRBJ2-5	few	TGCGCCAGCAGCCATCGCCCTACCGGAAGGGGCAGCCAAGAGACCCAGTACTTC	CASSHRPTGRGSQETQYF
TRBD2	TRBV25-1	TRBJ2-1	.	TGTGCCAGCAGTGATTCGGTTAGCGGGGGTCTGAATGAGCAGTTCTTC	CASSDSVSGGLNEQFF
.	TRBV29-1	TRBJ1-2	.	TGCAGCGCTGCCCGGGACACGCGTGGCTACACCTTC	CSAARDTRGYTF
TRBD1	TRBV29-1	TRBJ2-7	.	TGCAGCGTTAGACAGGGGAATCAGCCCCAGCAGTACTTC	CSVRQGNQPQQYF
.	TRBV7-2	TRBJ1-5	.	TGTGCCAGCAGCTTAGTGACTAGCAATCAGCCCCAGCATTTT	CASSLVTSNQPQHF
.	TRBV24-1	TRBJ1-5	.	TGTGCCACCAGTGCCCAAAAGGGGGGTGGTGATCAGCCCCAGCATTTT	CATSAQKGGGDQPQHF
.	TRBV2	TRBJ2-6	.	TGTGCCAGCAGCCCCGTATGGTTTGGGGCCAACGTCCTGACTTTC	CASSPVWFGANVLTF
TRBD2	TRBV7-9	TRBJ2-3	.	TGTGCCAGCAGCTCAACTAGCGGGAGGCGCACAGATACGCAGTATTTT	CASSSTSGRRTDTQYF
TRBD2	TRBV7-3	TRBJ2-5	.	TGTGCCAGCAGCTTTAGCGGGGGTCACCAAGAGACCCAGGACTTC	CASSFSGGHQETQDF
TRBD2	TRBV2	TRBJ2-7	.	TGTGCCAGCAGCGGAGGACTAGCGGGGGGCATCGAGCAGTACTTC	CASSGGLAGGIEQYF
TRBD1	TRBV29-1	TRBJ1-6	.	TGCAGCGTTGGGACAGGGACTTCACCCCTCCACTTT	CSVGTGTSPLHF
.	TRBV12-3/TRBV12-4	TRBJ2-5	many	TGTGCCAGCAGTTTAAGGACGGTCCAAGAGACCCAGTACTTC	CASSLRTVQETQYF
.	TRBV7-9	TRBJ1-4	few	TGTGCCAGCAGCTTAGCATCAGGCGGTAGTGCTAATGAAAAACTGTTTTTT	CASSLASGGSANEKLFF
TRBD1	TRBV7-8	TRBJ2-7	many	TGTGCCAGCAGCTTAGTAGCAGGACAGGGGGCGTACGAGCAGTACTTC	CASSLVAGQGAYEQYF
TRBD1	TRBV24-1	TRBJ1-5	.	TGTGCTAGAGGGAGCTGGAACAGGGGGCCATATCAGCCCCAGCATTTT	CARGSWNRGPYQPQHF
TRBD2	TRBV7-2	TRBJ2-5	.	TGTGCCAGCAGCTTACAGCGGGGGGCAGAGACCCAGTACTTC	CASSLQRGAETQYF
.	TRBV15	TRBJ1-6	.	TGTGCCACCAGCACGGCTTACAGAGATAATTCACCCCTCCACTTT	CATSTAYRDNSPLHF
TRBD2	TRBV20-1	TRBJ2-5	.	TGCAGTGCCGCTAGCGGGCAAGAGACCCAGTACTTC	CSAASGQETQYF
.	TRBV7-7	TRBJ2-5	.	TGTGCCAGCAGTTACCAGGGGCAGTGGGAGACCCAGTACTTC	CASSYQGQWETQYF
.	TRBV10-3	TRBJ2-7	.	TGTGCCATCAGTGGACAGGCCGTCACGCGCGAGCAGTACTTC	CAISGQAVTREQYF